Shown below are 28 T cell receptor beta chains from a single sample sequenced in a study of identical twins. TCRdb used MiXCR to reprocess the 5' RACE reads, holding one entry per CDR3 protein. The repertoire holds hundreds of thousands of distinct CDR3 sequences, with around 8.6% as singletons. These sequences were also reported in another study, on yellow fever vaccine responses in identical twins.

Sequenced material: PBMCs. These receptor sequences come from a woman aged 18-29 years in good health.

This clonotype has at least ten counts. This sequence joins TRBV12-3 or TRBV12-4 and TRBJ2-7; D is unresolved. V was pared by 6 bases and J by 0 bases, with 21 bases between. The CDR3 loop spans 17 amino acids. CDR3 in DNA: TGTGCCAGCAGCCTTATGATGGGCGGAATGGACTCCTACGAGCAGTACTTC. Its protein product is CASSLMMGGMDSYEQYF.

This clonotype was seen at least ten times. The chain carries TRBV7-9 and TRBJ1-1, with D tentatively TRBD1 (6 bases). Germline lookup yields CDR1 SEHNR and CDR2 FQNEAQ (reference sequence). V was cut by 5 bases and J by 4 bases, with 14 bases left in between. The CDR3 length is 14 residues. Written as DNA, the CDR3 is TGTGCCAGCAGCCCGCAGGGGTTCGGCACTGAAGCTTTCTTT. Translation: CASSPQGFGTEAFF.

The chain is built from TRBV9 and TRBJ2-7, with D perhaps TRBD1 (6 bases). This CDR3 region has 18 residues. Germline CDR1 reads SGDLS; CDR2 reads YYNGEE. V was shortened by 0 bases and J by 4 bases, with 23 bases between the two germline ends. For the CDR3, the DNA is TGTGCCAGCAGCGTAGCCCCCGGGTTGGGGGCTTATGGATACGAGCAGTACTTC. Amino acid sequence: CASSVAPGLGAYGYEQYF.

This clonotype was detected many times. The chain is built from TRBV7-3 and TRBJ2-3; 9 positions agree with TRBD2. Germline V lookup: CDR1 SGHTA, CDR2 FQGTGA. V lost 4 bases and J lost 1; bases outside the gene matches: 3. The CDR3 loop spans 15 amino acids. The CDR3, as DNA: TGTGCCAGCAGCTCAAGACTAGCGGGCACAGATACGCAGTATTTT. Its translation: CASSSRLAGTDTQYF.

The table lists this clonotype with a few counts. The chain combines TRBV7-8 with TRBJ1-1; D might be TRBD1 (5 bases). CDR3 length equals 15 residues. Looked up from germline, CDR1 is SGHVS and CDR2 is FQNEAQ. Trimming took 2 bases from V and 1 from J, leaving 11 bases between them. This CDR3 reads CASSLLAGENTEAFF. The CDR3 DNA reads TGTGCCAGCAGCTTATTGGCGGGGGAGAACACTGAAGCTTTCTTT.

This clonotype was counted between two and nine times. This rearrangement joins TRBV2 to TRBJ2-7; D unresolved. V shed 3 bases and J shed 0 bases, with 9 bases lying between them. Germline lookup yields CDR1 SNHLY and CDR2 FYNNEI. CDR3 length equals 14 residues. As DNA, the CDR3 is TGTGCCAGCAGTGAGGTGGCCAGCTCCTACGAGCAGTACTTC. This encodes CASSEVASSYEQYF.

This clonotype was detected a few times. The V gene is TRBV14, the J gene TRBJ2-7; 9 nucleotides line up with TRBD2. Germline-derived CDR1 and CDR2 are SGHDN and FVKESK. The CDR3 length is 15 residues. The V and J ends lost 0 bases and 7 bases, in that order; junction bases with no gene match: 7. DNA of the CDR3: TGTGCCAGCAGCCAAGATGTAGCGGGAGTAGGTGAGCAGTACTTC. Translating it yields CASSQDVAGVGEQYF.

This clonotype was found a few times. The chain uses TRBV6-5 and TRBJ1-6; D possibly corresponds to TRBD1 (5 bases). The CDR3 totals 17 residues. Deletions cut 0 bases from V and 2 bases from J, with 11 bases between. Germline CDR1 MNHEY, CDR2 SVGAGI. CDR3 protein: CASSYSRPDTYNSPLHF. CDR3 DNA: TGTGCCAGCAGTTACTCCCGCCCGGACACCTATAATTCACCCCTCCACTTT.

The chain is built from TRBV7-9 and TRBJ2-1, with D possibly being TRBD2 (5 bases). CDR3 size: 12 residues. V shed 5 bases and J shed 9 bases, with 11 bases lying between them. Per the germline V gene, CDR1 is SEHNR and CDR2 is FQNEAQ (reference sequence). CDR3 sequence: CASSHVRGEQFF. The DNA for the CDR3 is TGTGCCAGCAGCCATGTTCGGGGTGAGCAGTTCTTC.

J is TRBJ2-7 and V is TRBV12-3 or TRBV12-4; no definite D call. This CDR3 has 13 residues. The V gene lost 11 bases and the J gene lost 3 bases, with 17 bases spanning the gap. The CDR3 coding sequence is TGTGCCTGTCATAGATCACCCAGCTACGAGCAGTACTTC. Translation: CACHRSPSYEQYF.

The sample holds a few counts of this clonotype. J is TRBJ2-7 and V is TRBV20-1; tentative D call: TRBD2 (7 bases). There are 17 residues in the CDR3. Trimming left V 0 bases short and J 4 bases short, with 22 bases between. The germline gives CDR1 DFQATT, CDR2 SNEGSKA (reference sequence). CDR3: CSAREWGGRPLGYEQYF. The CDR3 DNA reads TGCAGTGCTAGAGAGTGGGGGGGCAGGCCACTAGGGTACGAGCAGTACTTC.

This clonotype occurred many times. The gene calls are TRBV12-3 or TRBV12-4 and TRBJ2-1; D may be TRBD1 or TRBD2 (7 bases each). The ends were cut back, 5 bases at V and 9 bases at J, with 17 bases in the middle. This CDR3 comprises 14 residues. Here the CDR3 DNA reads TGTGCCAGCAGTATGACAGGGAGGGGCGGTGAGCAGTTCTTC. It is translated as CASSMTGRGGEQFF.

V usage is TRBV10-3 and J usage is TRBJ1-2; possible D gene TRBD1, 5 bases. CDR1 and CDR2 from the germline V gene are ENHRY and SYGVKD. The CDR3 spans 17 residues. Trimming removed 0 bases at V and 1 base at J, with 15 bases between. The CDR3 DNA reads TGTGCCATCAGTGAGTCGATGGGTCCCAGGGTTAACTATGGCTACACCTTC. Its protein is CAISESMGPRVNYGYTF.

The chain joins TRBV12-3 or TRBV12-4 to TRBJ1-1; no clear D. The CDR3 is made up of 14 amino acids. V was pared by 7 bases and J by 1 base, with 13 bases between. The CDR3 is CASTSGGANTEAFF. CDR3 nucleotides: TGTGCCAGCACCTCGGGAGGAGCGAACACTGAAGCTTTCTTT.

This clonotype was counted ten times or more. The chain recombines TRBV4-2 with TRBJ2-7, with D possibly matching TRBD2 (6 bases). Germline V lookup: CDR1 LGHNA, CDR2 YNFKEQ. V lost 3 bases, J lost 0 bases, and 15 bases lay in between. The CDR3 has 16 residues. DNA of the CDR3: TGTGCCAGCAGCCAGCTACCGGGAGCCATCTCCTACGAGCAGTACTTC. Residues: CASSQLPGAISYEQYF.

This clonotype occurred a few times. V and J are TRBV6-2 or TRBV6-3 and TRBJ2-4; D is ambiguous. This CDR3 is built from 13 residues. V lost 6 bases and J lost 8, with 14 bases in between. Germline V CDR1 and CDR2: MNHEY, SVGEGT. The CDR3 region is CASSSTRADIQYF. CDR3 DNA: TGTGCCAGCAGCTCCACCCGGGCAGACATTCAGTACTTC.

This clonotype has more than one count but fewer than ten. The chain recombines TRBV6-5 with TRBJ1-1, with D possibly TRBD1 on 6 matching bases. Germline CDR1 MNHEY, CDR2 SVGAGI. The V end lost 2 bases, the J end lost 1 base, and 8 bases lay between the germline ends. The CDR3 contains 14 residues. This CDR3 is CASSYTGQNTEAFF. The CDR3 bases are TGTGCCAGCAGTTACACGGGACAGAACACTGAAGCTTTCTTT.

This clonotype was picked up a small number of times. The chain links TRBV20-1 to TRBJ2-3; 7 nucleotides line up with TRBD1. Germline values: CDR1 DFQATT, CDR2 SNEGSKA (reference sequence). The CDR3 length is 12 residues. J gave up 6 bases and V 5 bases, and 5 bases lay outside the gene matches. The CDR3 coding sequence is TGCAGTGCTCCCCAGGGGGTTGATACGCAGTATTTT. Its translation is CSAPQGVDTQYF.

The CDR3 coding sequence is TGTGCCAGCAGCGACACTAGGAACGTGGAGACCCAGTACTTC. Protein: CASSDTRNVETQYF. The chain combines TRBV7-9 with TRBJ2-5; possibly TRBD2 for D (5 bases). Germline V gene sequence: CDR1 SEHNR, CDR2 FQNEAQ (reference sequence). V lost 5 bases and J 5 bases, leaving 15 bases between the germline ends. This CDR3 is built from 14 residues.

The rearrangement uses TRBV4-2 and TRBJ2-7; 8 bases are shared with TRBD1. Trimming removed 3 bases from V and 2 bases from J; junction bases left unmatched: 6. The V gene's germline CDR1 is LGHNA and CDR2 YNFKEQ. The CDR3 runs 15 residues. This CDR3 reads CASSQVQGGAYEQYF. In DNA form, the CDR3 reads TGTGCCAGCAGCCAGGTACAGGGGGGAGCCTACGAGCAGTACTTC.

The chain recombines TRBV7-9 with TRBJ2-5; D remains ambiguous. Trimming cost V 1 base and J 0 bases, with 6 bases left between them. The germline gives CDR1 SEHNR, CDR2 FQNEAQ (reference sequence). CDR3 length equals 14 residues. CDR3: CASSLGWNQETQYF. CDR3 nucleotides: TGTGCCAGCAGCTTAGGATGGAACCAAGAGACCCAGTACTTC.

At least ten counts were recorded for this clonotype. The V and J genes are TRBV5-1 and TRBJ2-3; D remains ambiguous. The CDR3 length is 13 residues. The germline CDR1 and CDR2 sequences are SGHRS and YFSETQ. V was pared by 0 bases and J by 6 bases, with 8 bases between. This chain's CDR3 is CASSLGPNDTQYF. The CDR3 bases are TGCGCCAGCAGCTTGGGGCCAAATGATACGCAGTATTTT. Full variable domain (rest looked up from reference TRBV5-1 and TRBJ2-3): KAGVTQTPRYLIKTRGQQVTLSCSPISGHRSVSWYQQTPGQGLQFLFEYFSETQRNKGNFPGRFSGRQFSNSRSEMNVSTLELGDSALYLCASSLGPNDTQYFGPGTRLTVL.

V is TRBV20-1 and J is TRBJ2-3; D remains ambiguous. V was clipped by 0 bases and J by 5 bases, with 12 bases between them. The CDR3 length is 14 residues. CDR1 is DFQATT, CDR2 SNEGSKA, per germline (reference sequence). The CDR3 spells CSARDITARDTQYF. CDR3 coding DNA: TGCAGTGCTAGAGATATCACGGCGCGAGATACGCAGTATTTT.

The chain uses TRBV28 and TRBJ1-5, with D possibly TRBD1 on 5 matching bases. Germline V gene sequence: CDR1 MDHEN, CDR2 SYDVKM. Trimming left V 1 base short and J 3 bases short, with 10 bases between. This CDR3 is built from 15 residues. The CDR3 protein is CASSLLEGSNQPQHF. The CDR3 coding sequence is TGTGCCAGCAGTTTATTGGAGGGGTCCAATCAGCCCCAGCATTTT.

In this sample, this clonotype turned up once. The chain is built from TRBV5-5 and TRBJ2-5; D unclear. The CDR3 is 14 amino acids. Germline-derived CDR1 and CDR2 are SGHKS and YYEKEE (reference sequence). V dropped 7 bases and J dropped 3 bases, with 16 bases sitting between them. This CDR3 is CASGPGLVEETQYF. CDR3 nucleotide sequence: TGTGCCAGCGGCCCTGGGCTCGTCGAAGAGACCCAGTACTTC.

CDR3 residues: CAISGAGANVLTF. The CDR3 region has the DNA TGTGCCATCAGTGGGGCTGGGGCCAACGTCCTGACTTTC. The genes are TRBV10-3 and TRBJ2-6; D unresolved. V was trimmed by 4 bases and J by 2 bases, leaving 3 bases between them. The CDR3 has 13 residues. Germline values: CDR1 ENHRY, CDR2 SYGVKD.

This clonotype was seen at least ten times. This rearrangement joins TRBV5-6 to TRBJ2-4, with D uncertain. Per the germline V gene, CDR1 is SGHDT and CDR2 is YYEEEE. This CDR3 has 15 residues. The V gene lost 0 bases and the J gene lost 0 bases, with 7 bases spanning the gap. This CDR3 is CASSLGVTAKNIQYF. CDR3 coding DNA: TGTGCCAGCAGCTTGGGGGTTACAGCCAAAAACATTCAGTACTTC.

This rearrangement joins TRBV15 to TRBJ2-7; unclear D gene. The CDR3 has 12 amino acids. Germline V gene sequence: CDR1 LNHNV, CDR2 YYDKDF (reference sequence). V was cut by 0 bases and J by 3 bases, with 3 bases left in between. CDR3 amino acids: CATSRDYYEQYF. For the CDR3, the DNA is TGTGCCACCAGCAGAGACTACTACGAGCAGTACTTC.